What follows are 24 T cell receptor beta chains derived from one specimen sequenced in a study of T-cell reconstitution after alpha-beta-depleted transplantation in children. A library of TCRbeta sequences, prepared with unique molecular identifiers, was generated. TCRdb re-derived calls from the PCR reads in MiXCR, one entry per CDR3 protein. Altogether about 980,000 distinct CDR3 sequences are present, about 26% being singletons, with the ten largest covering over 25%. The sample here was PBMCs, mostly from graft donor cells, taken 360 days after TCRalphabeta/CD19-depleted stem cell transplant. Receptors originate from a boy younger than two who had a stem cell transplant for SCID, so the T cells may come from the graft donor.

The chain couples TRBV12-3 or TRBV12-4 to TRBJ2-4; D is possibly TRBD1 or TRBD2 (5 bases each). The CDR3 is made up of 16 amino acids. Between the trimmed V and J ends, which lost 5 bases and 0 bases, there was a span of 14 bases. CDR3 amino acids: CASSLWDGLAKNIQYF. CDR3 bases: TGTGCCAGCAGTCTATGGGACGGTCTAGCCAAAAACATTCAGTACTTC.

In nucleotides, the CDR3 is TGCAGTGCTAGGTTAGCGGGGGTGGAGTTCTTC. Its translation is CSARLAGVEFF. This chain links TRBV20-1 with TRBJ2-1, with 9 bases identical to TRBD2. V gave up 3 bases and J gave up 14 bases; unmatched junction bases: 5. This CDR3 spans 11 amino acids. The germline V gene encodes CDR1 DFQATT and CDR2 SNEGSKA (reference sequence).

In regard to this clonotype: Since the CDR3 does not end with the conserved phenylalanine or tryptophan, this likely comes from a read error. The rearrangement links TRBV9 to TRBJ2-3; no clear D. Germline V CDR1 and CDR2: SGDLS, YYNGEE. Trimming took 0 bases from V and 2 from J, leaving 10 bases between them. CDR3 length equals 15 residues. CDR3 sequence reads: CASSVVLHTTDTQYI. CDR3 in DNA: TGTGCCAGCAGCGTAGTACTGCATACCACAGATACGCAGTATATT.

The V and J genes are TRBV10-3 and TRBJ1-5; D is unclear. The CDR3 runs to 15 residues. Germline CDR1 and CDR2: ENHRY and SYGVKD. Trimming left V 11 bases short and J 5 bases short, with 22 bases between. The CDR3 coding sequence is TGTGCCCCCACGCCGACCCCAAAATTGTATCAGCCCCAGCATTTT. This codes for CAPTPTPKLYQPQHF.

In this sample, this clonotype turned up a few times. This chain joins TRBV29-1 and TRBJ2-1, with 12 positions matching TRBD1. The germline V gene has CDR1 SQVTM and CDR2 ANQGSEA. The CDR3 spans 17 residues. The trim removed 6 bases at V and 12 bases at J, leaving 21 bases unmatched. CDR3 sequence reads: CSVPGEPGTGGRRGQFF. The CDR3 region has the DNA TGCAGCGTCCCAGGGGAACCCGGGACAGGGGGCAGGAGGGGGCAGTTCTTC.

The chain couples TRBV7-2 to TRBJ2-7; D might be TRBD2 (5 bases). Per the germline V gene, CDR1 is SGHTA and CDR2 is FQGNSA. V was shortened by 5 bases and J by 1 base, with 15 bases between the two germline ends. The CDR3 runs 15 residues. The CDR3: CASSPLTRPSYEQYF. The CDR3 nucleotides read TGTGCCAGCAGCCCGCTAACTAGACCGTCCTACGAGCAGTACTTC.

This clonotype was counted only a few times. The chain carries TRBV4-1 and TRBJ2-3; D is undetermined. The CDR3 extends over 13 amino acids. Trimming removed 4 bases at V and 6 bases at J, with 11 bases between. Germline CDR1 reads MGHRA; CDR2 reads YSYEKL. This chain's CDR3 is CASSLFLGDTQYF. CDR3 coding DNA: TGCGCCAGCAGCCTGTTCTTGGGGGATACGCAGTATTTT.

This clonotype was picked up a small number of times. The J gene is TRBJ2-6, the V gene TRBV4-3, with TRBD1 matching over 7 bases. After removal of 3 bases from V and 0 bases from J, the junction contained 8 bases not matched to a gene. The germline V gene encodes CDR1 LGHNA and CDR2 YSLEER. There are 18 residues in the CDR3. CDR3 DNA: TGCGCCAGCAGCCATGGAGGACAGGTTGTCTCTGGGGCCAACGTCCTGACTTTC. This gives the protein CASSHGGQVVSGANVLTF.

V is TRBV20-1 and J is TRBJ2-3, with 12 bases aligning to TRBD2. The CDR3 covers 14 residues. Germline CDR1 and CDR2: DFQATT and SNEGSKA (reference sequence). CDR3 residues: CSERLAGATDTQYF. Written as DNA, the CDR3 is TGCAGCGAAAGACTAGCGGGAGCCACAGATACGCAGTATTTT.

The V and J genes are TRBV18 and TRBJ2-1, with D perhaps matching TRBD1 (6 bases). V lost 4 bases, J lost 7 bases, and 14 bases lay in between. Germline V gives CDR1 KGHSH, CDR2 LQKENI. The length of the CDR3 is 14 residues. Here the CDR3 DNA reads TGTGCCAGCTCACGGCAGGGGTATGGAAATGAGCAGTTCTTC. Translated, it gives CASSRQGYGNEQFF.

The chain couples TRBV7-9 to TRBJ1-6, with 8 bases matching TRBD1. Germline CDR1 SEHNR, CDR2 FQNEAQ (reference sequence). There are 14 residues in the CDR3. Trimming removed 5 bases from V and 7 bases from J; junction bases left unmatched: 4. The DNA for the CDR3 is TGTGCCAGCAGCGCGACAGGGGAGAATTCACCCCTCCACTTT. Its translation is CASSATGENSPLHF.

The sample holds one count of this clonotype. The chain links TRBV5-1 to TRBJ2-7, with D perhaps matching TRBD1 (5 bases). Trimming took off 3 bases at V and 2 bases at J, with 18 bases between the two ends. In germline, CDR1 is SGHRS, CDR2 YFSETQ. The CDR3 runs to 16 residues. CDR3 sequence: CASSWTAGISTYEQYF. DNA for the CDR3: TGCGCCAGCAGCTGGACCGCAGGGATCTCCACCTACGAGCAGTACTTC.

The chain recombines TRBV20-1 with TRBJ1-2; 8 bases line up with TRBD1. Germline CDR1 DFQATT, CDR2 SNEGSKA (reference sequence). The CDR3 consists of 14 residues. V lost 3 bases, J lost 4 bases, and 7 bases stayed unmatched. CDR3 sequence: CSARPSGGGYGYTF. DNA for the CDR3: TGCAGTGCTAGGCCTTCAGGGGGCGGCTATGGCTACACCTTC.

The rearrangement uses TRBV12-3 or TRBV12-4 and TRBJ2-7, with 10 nucleotides matching TRBD1. The CDR3 has 15 residues. Trimming removed 5 bases from V and 4 bases from J; junction bases left unmatched: 8. CDR3 bases: TGTGCCAGCAGTCCCCAGACAGGGGGCCTGTACGAGCAGTACTTC. It codes for CASSPQTGGLYEQYF.

The CDR3, as DNA: TGTGCCAGCAGCGCGGACCCCGGGGCCAGCACAGATACGCAGTATTTT. It translates to CASSADPGASTDTQYF. This chain joins TRBV7-3 and TRBJ2-3; D tentatively reads TRBD1 or TRBD2 (5 bases each). Germline assignment: CDR1 SGHTA and CDR2 FQGTGA. This CDR3 has 16 amino acids. V lost 5 bases and J lost 0, with 15 bases in between. Based on the CDR3 plus reference TRBV7-3 and TRBJ2-3, the full variable domain is GAGVSQTPSNKVTEKGKYVELRCDPISGHTALYWYRQSLGQGPEFLIYFQGTGAADDSGLPNDRFFAVRPEGSVSTLKIQRTERGDSAVYLCASSADPGASTDTQYFGPGTRLTVL.

J is TRBJ2-3 and V is TRBV7-2, with D maybe TRBD1 (5 bases). Trimming left V 5 bases short and J 6 bases short, with 18 bases between. The germline CDR1 and CDR2 sequences are SGHTA and FQGNSA. The CDR3 length is 15 residues. CDR3 sequence (DNA): TGTGCCAGCAGCACCGGGTCAGGGCCCCCGGATACGCAGTATTTT. It translates to CASSTGSGPPDTQYF.

Many counts were recorded for this clonotype. This chain joins TRBV20-1 and TRBJ1-3; D is possibly TRBD1 (5 bases). V was clipped by 0 bases and J by 1 base, with 10 bases between them. Germline V gene sequence: CDR1 DFQATT, CDR2 SNEGSKA (reference sequence). This CDR3 spans 15 amino acids. This CDR3 reads CSARDRGGSGNTIYF. The CDR3 region has the DNA TGCAGTGCTAGAGATCGGGGGGGATCTGGAAACACCATATATTTT.

The table lists this clonotype with a few counts. The chain is built from TRBV29-1 and TRBJ1-1; weak D call: TRBD1 (6 bases). V was cut by 7 bases and J by 1 base, with 16 bases left in between. The CDR3 is 14 residues long. CDR1 and CDR2 (germline): SQVTM, ANQGSEA. CDR3 protein: CSAARQGPNTEAFF. In DNA form, the CDR3 reads TGCAGCGCCGCAAGGCAGGGGCCGAACACTGAAGCTTTCTTT.

This clonotype occurred a few times. The chain employs TRBV7-8 and TRBJ2-5; D is possibly TRBD2 (5 bases). Germline values: CDR1 SGHVS, CDR2 FQNEAQ. The CDR3 length is 16 residues. Trimming removed 1 base at V and 0 bases at J, with 12 bases between. CDR3 amino acids: CASSLVGVTNQETQYF. The DNA for the CDR3 is TGTGCCAGCAGCTTAGTCGGGGTAACTAACCAAGAGACCCAGTACTTC.

This clonotype was picked up a small number of times. The junction differs from germline at one of its ends, possibly a read error. V is TRBV7-2 and J is TRBJ2-5; D is ambiguous. This CDR3 is 15 amino acids long. Germline CDR1 and CDR2: SGHTA and FQGNSA. The CDR3 nucleotides read TGTGCCAGCAGTTTAGGCGTACCCCCTGCCGAGACCCAGTACTTC. Its protein is CASSLGVPPAETQYF.

The J gene is TRBJ2-7, the V gene TRBV10-3; perhaps TRBD1 as D (6 bases). The V end was cut by 6 bases, the J end by 0 bases, with 12 bases between. CDR1 ENHRY and CDR2 SYGVKD come from the germline V gene. The CDR3 contains 14 residues. CDR3 amino acids: CAISPGQSSYEQYF. As DNA, the CDR3 is TGTGCCATCAGCCCGGGACAAAGCTCCTACGAGCAGTACTTC.

This clonotype is a singleton in its sample. This chain uses TRBV4-1 with TRBJ2-5; D unclear. The V gene's germline CDR1 is MGHRA and CDR2 YSYEKL. Trimming shortened V by 0 bases and J by 4 bases, and 9 bases separated the two germline ends. This CDR3 has 14 amino acids. The CDR3 region is CASSQEPPLETQYF. For the CDR3, the DNA is TGCGCCAGCAGCCAAGAACCTCCATTAGAGACCCAGTACTTC.

This clonotype has more than one count but fewer than ten. J is TRBJ2-1 and V is TRBV6-5; perhaps TRBD2 as D (7 bases). CDR3 length equals 17 residues. Germline V gene data show CDR1 as MNHEY and CDR2 as SVGAGI. V shed 2 bases and J shed 0 bases, with 14 bases lying between them. The CDR3 protein is CASSYGRGGSSYNEQFF. In DNA, the CDR3 is TGTGCCAGCAGTTACGGGAGGGGGGGATCCTCCTACAATGAGCAGTTCTTC.

This clonotype was recorded a few times. The V and J genes are TRBV2 and TRBJ1-2, with a weak D call TRBD1 (6 bases). The germline V gene has CDR1 SNHLY and CDR2 FYNNEI. The CDR3 sequence is 13 residues long. Trimming removed 8 bases from V and 4 bases from J, with 14 bases in between. In DNA, the CDR3 is TGTGCCAGCCGAGGGGGACCTATCTATGGCTACACCTTC. Amino acids: CASRGGPIYGYTF.